This is a list of T cell receptor beta chains from one sample in a study of shared clonotypes between healthy human individuals. Libraries were prepared by immunoSEQ multiplex PCR; TCRdb keeps only in-frame clonotypes and omits some of them. The sample lists more than 1,200,000 clones, approximately 98.5% occurring once. Input material: naive CD4+ T cells sorted from blood. These receptors were collected from a man aged 25 to 45 in good health. Each CDR3 is given with its conserved first and last residue. The order of the fields is V gene, clone size, CDR3 length, D gene, J gene, CDR3 protein, CDR3 DNA. A D gene is named only where the DNA matches it firmly. Expanded clones get a size class; other rows say once, few or many, or leave the size out.

TRBV29-1	NA	14	TRBD2	TRBJ2-1	CSGSRDYNGYEQFF	TGCAGCGGCTCCCGGGACTATAACGGATATGAGCAGTTCTTC
TRBV7-9	NA	13	NA	TRBJ1-3	CASTKTAGNTIYF	TGTGCCAGCACCAAGACAGCCGGAAACACCATATATTTT
TRBV30	few	12	NA	TRBJ1-5	CAWSNLNQPQHF	TGTGCCTGGAGTAATTTGAATCAGCCCCAGCATTTT
TRBV18	NA	14	TRBD1	TRBJ1-5	CASSVDRGYQPQHF	TGTGCCAGCTCGGTCGACAGGGGTTATCAGCCCCAGCATTTT
TRBV18	NA	15	NA	TRBJ1-3	CASSPVRDSGNTIYF	TGTGCCAGCTCACCGGTCAGAGACTCTGGAAACACCATATATTTT
TRBV7-2	once	14	NA	TRBJ2-7	CASSLEGGRYEQYF	TGTGCCAGCAGCTTAGAGGGAGGCCGCTACGAGCAGTACTTC
TRBV18	once	15	TRBD1	TRBJ2-7	CASSPRTGLNYEQYF	TGTGCCAGCTCGCCACGGACAGGGCTGAACTACGAGCAGTACTTC
TRBV12-5	NA	16	NA	TRBJ2-3	CASSWSGRVNTHTQYF	TGTGCTAGTAGTTGGTCCGGAAGGGTTAATACCCATACGCAGTATTTT
TRBV18	NA	16	TRBD2	TRBJ2-1	CASSQSGSISYNEQFF	TGTGCCAGCTCACAAAGCGGGAGCATCTCCTACAATGAGCAGTTCTTC
TRBV6-9	once	13	NA	TRBJ2-3	CASSYQDTDTQYF	TGTGCCAGCAGTTATCAGGACACAGATACGCAGTATTTT
TRBV5-1	NA	16	TRBD2	TRBJ2-3	CASSTGLADSTDTQYF	TGCGCCAGCAGCACGGGACTAGCGGACAGCACAGATACGCAGTATTTT
TRBV9	NA	14	NA	TRBJ2-3	CASSVAGSLDTQYF	TGTGCCAGCAGCGTAGCCGGCTCATTAGATACGCAGTATTTT
TRBV6-6	NA	14	TRBD1	TRBJ1-4	CASSHQGVNEKLFF	TGTGCCAGCAGCCACCAGGGGGTAAATGAAAAACTGTTTTTT
TRBV5-1	NA	16	TRBD1	TRBJ2-7	CASSLTTGQGINEQYF	TGCGCCAGCAGCTTGACTACGGGACAGGGGATCAACGAGCAGTACTTC
TRBV15	NA	16	NA	TRBJ2-3	CATSRDLYSGTDTQYF	TGTGCCACCAGCAGAGATCTCTACAGCGGCACAGATACGCAGTATTTT
TRBV5-1	NA	15	TRBD2	TRBJ2-3	CASSLGPGRGDTQYF	TGCGCCAGCAGCTTAGGACCCGGGAGGGGAGATACGCAGTATTTT
TRBV19	NA	13	NA	TRBJ1-2	CASRPRGSWGYTF	TGTGCCAGTCGCCCCCGGGGCTCTTGGGGCTACACCTTC
TRBV7-9	NA	17	NA	TRBJ2-2	CASVGVMGGPGPGELFF	TGTGCCTCCGTCGGTGTTATGGGCGGACCTGGTCCCGGGGAGCTGTTTTTT
TRBV5-5	NA	11	NA	TRBJ2-1	CASRQNNEQFF	TGTGCCAGCAGACAGAACAATGAGCAGTTCTTC
TRBV9	NA	16	TRBD1	TRBJ1-1	CASSARTGVRNTEAFF	TGTGCCAGCAGCGCACGGACAGGGGTGAGGAACACTGAAGCTTTCTTT
TRBV9	once	15	NA	TRBJ2-3	CASSGVAIYPDTQYF	TGTGCCAGCAGCGGTGTAGCGATCTACCCAGATACGCAGTATTTT
TRBV29-1	NA	12	NA	TRBJ2-3	CSVEASTDTQYF	TGCAGCGTTGAGGCTAGCACAGATACGCAGTATTTT
TRBV6-5	NA	14	TRBD1	TRBJ2-7	CASSSRTGSHEQYF	TGTGCCAGCAGTTCCCGGACAGGGTCCCACGAGCAGTACTTC
TRBV5-1	NA	13	TRBD1	TRBJ2-1	CASSGDSYNEQFF	TGCGCCAGCAGCGGGGACAGTTACAATGAGCAGTTCTTC
TRBV6-6	once	16	TRBD1	TRBJ1-4	CASSPHSGQGKEKLFF	TGTGCCAGCAGCCCCCACTCGGGACAGGGCAAGGAAAAACTGTTTTTT
TRBV12-5	NA	16	NA	TRBJ2-2	CASGLVIGSNTGELFF	TGTGCTAGTGGTTTGGTTATAGGCTCGAACACCGGGGAGCTGTTTTTT
TRBV28	NA	14	NA	TRBJ2-7	CASSLGGSRYEQYF	TGTGCCAGCAGTTTAGGAGGGTCTCGTTACGAGCAGTACTTC
TRBV11-2	NA	12	TRBD2	TRBJ2-3	CASSPGGVTQYF	TGTGCCAGCAGCCCGGGAGGGGTTACGCAGTATTTT
TRBV7-2	NA	14	TRBD2	TRBJ2-3	CASSLRGSEDTQYF	TGTGCCAGCAGCTTACGCGGGAGTGAAGATACGCAGTATTTT
TRBV29-1	NA	12	NA	TRBJ1-2	CSVLGGAGGYTF	TGCAGCGTTTTAGGGGGGGCCGGTGGCTACACCTTC
TRBV15	NA	16	NA	TRBJ2-6	CATSSQGNLGANVLTF	TGTGCCACCAGCAGCCAGGGGAATCTCGGGGCCAACGTCCTGACTTTC
TRBV5-4	NA	13	NA	TRBJ2-5	CASSSPGDETQYF	TGTGCCAGCAGCTCGCCAGGGGACGAGACCCAGTACTTC
TRBV29-1	NA	13	NA	TRBJ2-7	CSVLLGQAYEQYF	TGCAGCGTCCTCCTGGGGCAGGCCTACGAGCAGTACTTC
TRBV5-1	NA	14	NA	TRBJ2-7	CASSLQPKGYEQYF	TGCGCCAGCAGCTTACAACCAAAGGGCTACGAGCAGTACTTC
TRBV5-1	NA	14	NA	TRBJ1-5	CASSLQPSSQPQHF	TGCGCCAGCAGCTTGCAGCCCTCATCGCAGCCCCAGCATTTT
TRBV7-6	NA	16	TRBD1	TRBJ2-1	CASSWVETGASNEQFF	TGTGCCAGCAGCTGGGTCGAGACAGGGGCCAGCAATGAGCAGTTCTTC
TRBV9	NA	17	TRBD1	TRBJ2-7	CASSPHPGQPISYEQYF	TGTGCCAGCAGCCCACATCCGGGACAGCCTATCTCCTACGAGCAGTACTTC
TRBV29-1	NA	13	NA	TRBJ2-1	CSVDRPSYNEQFF	TGCAGCGTTGATCGACCCTCCTACAATGAGCAGTTCTTC
TRBV18	NA	14	NA	TRBJ2-7	CASSPLETANEQYF	TGTGCCAGCTCACCACTAGAGACAGCGAACGAGCAGTACTTC
TRBV19	NA	19	NA	TRBJ2-2	CASSPSAIWTAFGTGELFF	TGTGCCAGTAGCCCCTCTGCTATATGGACAGCCTTCGGCACCGGGGAGCTGTTTTTT
TRBV7-2	NA	15	TRBD1	TRBJ2-1	CASSGDRGSYNEQFF	TGTGCCAGCAGCGGGGACAGGGGCTCCTACAATGAGCAGTTCTTC
TRBV5-1	once	13	NA	TRBJ2-7	CASSLSTLLEQYF	TGCGCCAGCAGCCTGAGTACGCTTCTCGAGCAGTACTTC